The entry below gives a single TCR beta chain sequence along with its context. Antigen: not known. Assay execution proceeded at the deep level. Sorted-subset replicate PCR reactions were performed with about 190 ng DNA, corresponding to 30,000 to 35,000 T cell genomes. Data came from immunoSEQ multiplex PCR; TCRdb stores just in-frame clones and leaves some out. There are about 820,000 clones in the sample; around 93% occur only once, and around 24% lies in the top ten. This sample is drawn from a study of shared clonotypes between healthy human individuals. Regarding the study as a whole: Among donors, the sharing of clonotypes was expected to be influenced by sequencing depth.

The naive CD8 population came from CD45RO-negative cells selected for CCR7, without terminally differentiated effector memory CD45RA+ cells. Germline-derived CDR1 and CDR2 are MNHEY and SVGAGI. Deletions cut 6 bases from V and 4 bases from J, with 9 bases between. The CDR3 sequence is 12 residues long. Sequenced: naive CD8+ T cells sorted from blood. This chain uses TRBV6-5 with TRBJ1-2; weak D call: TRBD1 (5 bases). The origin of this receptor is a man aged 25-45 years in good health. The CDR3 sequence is CASRGHGYGYTF. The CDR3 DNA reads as TGTGCCAGCAGGGGGCACGGCTATGGCTACACCTTC.